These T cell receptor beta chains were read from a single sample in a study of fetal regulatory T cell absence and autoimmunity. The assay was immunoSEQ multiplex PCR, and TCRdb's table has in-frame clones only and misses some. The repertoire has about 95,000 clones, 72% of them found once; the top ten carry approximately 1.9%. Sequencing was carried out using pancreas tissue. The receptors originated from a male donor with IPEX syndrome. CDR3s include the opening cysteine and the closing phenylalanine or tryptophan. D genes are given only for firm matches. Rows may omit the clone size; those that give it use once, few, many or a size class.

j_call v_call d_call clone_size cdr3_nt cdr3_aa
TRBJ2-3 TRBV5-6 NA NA TGTGCCAGCAGCTCCCCACAAGCGGATACGCAGTATTTT CASSSPQADTQYF
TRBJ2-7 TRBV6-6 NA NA TGTGCCAGCAGTTACGGGCCACGGGGATACTACGAGCAGTACTTC CASSYGPRGYYEQYF
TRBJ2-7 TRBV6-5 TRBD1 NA TGTGCCAGCAGTTCAACCGGGACAGGGGGCTACGAGCAGTACTTC CASSSTGTGGYEQYF
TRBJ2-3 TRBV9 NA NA TGTGCCAGCAGGGGACCCGGTTGGGAAGATACGCAGTATTTT CASRGPGWEDTQYF
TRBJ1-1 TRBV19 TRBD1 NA TGTGCCAGTAGATTTAGGGGGCAGAACACTGAAGCTTTCTTT CASRFRGQNTEAFF
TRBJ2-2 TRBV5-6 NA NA TGTGCCAGCAGCTTGTCCAGAGCGTCTGCCGGGGAGCTGTTTTTT CASSLSRASAGELFF
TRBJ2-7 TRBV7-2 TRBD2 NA TGTGCCAGCAGCCCACGCCTAGCGGGATACGAGCAGTACTTC CASSPRLAGYEQYF
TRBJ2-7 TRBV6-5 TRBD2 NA TGTGCCGCCGGGACTAGCGGGGGGCTTTCCTACGAGCAGTACTTC CAAGTSGGLSYEQYF
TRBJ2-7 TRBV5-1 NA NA TGCGCCAGCAGCCAAAGCTCCTACGAGCAGTACTTC CASSQSSYEQYF
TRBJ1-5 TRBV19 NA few TGTGCCAGTAACGGAGTCAATCAGCCCCAGCATTTT CASNGVNQPQHF
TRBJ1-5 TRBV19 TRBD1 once TGTGCCAGTAGTATAGCCCCAGGGGGCCGGAATCAGCCCCAGCATTTT CASSIAPGGRNQPQHF
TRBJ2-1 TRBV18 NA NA TGTGCCAGCTCATCGGCAGGGATAACCTACAATGAGCAGTTCTTC CASSSAGITYNEQFF
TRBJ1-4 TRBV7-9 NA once TGTGCCAGCAGCCCCCGGACAGCGTCAATTGGAACTAATGAAAAACTGTTTTTT CASSPRTASIGTNEKLFF
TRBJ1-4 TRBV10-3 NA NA TGTGCCATCAGTGGACACGTTAATGAAAAACTGTTTTTT CAISGHVNEKLFF
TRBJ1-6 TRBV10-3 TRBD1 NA TGTGCCATCAGGACAGGGCCGGATTCACCCCTCCACTTT CAIRTGPDSPLHF
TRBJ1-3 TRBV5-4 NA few TGTGCCGGCGCAAACACCATATATTTT CAGANTIYF
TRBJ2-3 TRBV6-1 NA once TGTGCCAGCAGCGGGGCTCGGGCAGATACGCAGTATTTT CASSGARADTQYF
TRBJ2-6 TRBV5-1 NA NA TGCGCCAGCAGCGTCTCTGGGGCCAACGTCCTGACTTTC CASSVSGANVLTF
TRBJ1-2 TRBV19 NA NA TGTGCCACAGGGAACTATGGCTACACCTTC CATGNYGYTF
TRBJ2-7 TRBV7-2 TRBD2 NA TGTGCCAGCAGCTTATCTCTGGGACTAGCGGGCTCCTACGAGCAGTACTTC CASSLSLGLAGSYEQYF
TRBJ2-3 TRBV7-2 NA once TGTGCCAGCAGTTTCGACAGGTCTAGCACAGATACGCAGTATTTT CASSFDRSSTDTQYF
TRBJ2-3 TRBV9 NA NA TGTGCCAGCAGCGTAGATCCAGGTCACACAGATACGCAGTATTTT CASSVDPGHTDTQYF
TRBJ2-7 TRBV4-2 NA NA TGTGCCAGCAGCCAAGATCATCAGTCCCCCGAGCAGTACTTC CASSQDHQSPEQYF
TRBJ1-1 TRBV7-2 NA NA TGTGCCAGCAGCTTAGGTGGGTTGAACACTGAAGCTTTCTTT CASSLGGLNTEAFF
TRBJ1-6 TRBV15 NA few TGTGCCACCAGCAGAGACAATCCACCCCTCCACTTT CATSRDNPPLHF
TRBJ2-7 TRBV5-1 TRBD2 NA TGCGCCAGCAGCTTTAGCGGGAGAACCTACGAGCAGTACTTC CASSFSGRTYEQYF
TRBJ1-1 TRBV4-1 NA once TGCGCCAGCAGCTACACGGAGAACACTGAAGCTTTCTTT CASSYTENTEAFF
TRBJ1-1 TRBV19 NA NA TGTGCCAGTAGTATAGCAGGGAGCACTGAAGCTTTCTTT CASSIAGSTEAFF
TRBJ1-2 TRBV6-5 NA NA TGTGCCAGCAGTTACTTCGGGTTAGACTATGGCTACACCTTC CASSYFGLDYGYTF
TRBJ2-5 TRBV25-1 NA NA TGTGCCAGCAGTGAACGGGGAGAGACCCAGTACTTC CASSERGETQYF
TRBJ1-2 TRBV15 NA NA TGTGCCACCCAGGACGGCTATGGCTACACCTTC CATQDGYGYTF
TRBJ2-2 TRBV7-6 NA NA TGTGCCAGCAGCTTAGTGGGGACAAGGGCCGGGGAGCTGTTTTTT CASSLVGTRAGELFF
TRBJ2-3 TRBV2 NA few TGTGCCAGCAGCGCCCAGGGGTTGCTGGATACGCAGTATTTT CASSAQGLLDTQYF
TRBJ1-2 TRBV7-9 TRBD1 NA TGTGCCAGCAGCTCGACAGGGCATGGCTACACCTTC CASSSTGHGYTF
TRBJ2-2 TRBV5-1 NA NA TGCGCCAGCAGCTTGGGACAGATTTACACCGGGGAGCTGTTTTTT CASSLGQIYTGELFF
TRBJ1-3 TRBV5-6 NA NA TGTGCCAGCAGCTTGGGTATATGGGGAAACACCATATATTTT CASSLGIWGNTIYF
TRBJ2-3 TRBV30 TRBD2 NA TGTGCCTGGAGGGGACTAGCGACAGATACGCAGTATTTT CAWRGLATDTQYF
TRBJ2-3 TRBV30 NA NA TGTGCCTGGAGTGTAGGAACAGATACGCAGTATTTT CAWSVGTDTQYF
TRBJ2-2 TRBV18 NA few TGTGCCAGCTCACCAATCGGGACTGCGAACACCGGGGAGCTGTTTTTT CASSPIGTANTGELFF
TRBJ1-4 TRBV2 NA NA TGTGCCAGCAGTGAGTGGTACAGAGATGCAACTAATGAAAAACTGTTTTTT CASSEWYRDATNEKLFF
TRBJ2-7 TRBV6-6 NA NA TGTGCCAGCAGCGGGGCAGGGAAATCCTACGAGCAGTACTTC CASSGAGKSYEQYF
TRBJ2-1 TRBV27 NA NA TGTGCCAGCAGACTAGTTCCGGTCTACAATGAGCAGTTCTTC CASRLVPVYNEQFF